The T cell receptor beta chain under discussion was sequenced for a study of blood T cell repertoires in COVID-19. Across the study: Some COVID-19 samples were acute and others convalescent; all came from the United States, Italy and Spain.

Participant age was about 18 to 89 years, and participants resided in 24 US areas. Assignment of participants to cohorts was predicated upon participant-reported clinical history. Donors in Cohort 3 who had recovered were those with two negative PCRs, healthcare professional clearance, or resolution of their symptoms. Germline CDR1 and CDR2: SEHNR and FQNEAQ (reference sequence). The CDR3 is made up of 24 amino acids. V was trimmed by 5 bases and J by 3 bases, leaving 41 bases between them. The assay was immunoSEQ multiplex PCR, and TCRdb's table has in-frame clones only and misses some. The sample records roughly 270,000 clones, around 85% being singletons. This clone showed up just once.

Sequencing was done on a sample of PBMCs or T cells enriched from blood (not recorded which). The chain is built from TRBV7-9 and TRBJ2-1; tentative D call: TRBD2 (6 bases). The sequence derives from a woman aged 50 to 60 who had recovered from COVID-19. In DNA form, the CDR3 reads TGTGCCAGCAGCAGTCTACCAGGGAGTTCTACTAGCCTGGGTGTAGGCGAGCGCTACAATGAGCAGTTCTTC. Its protein is CASSSLPGSSTSLGVGERYNEQFF. Using reference TRBV7-9 and TRBJ2-1 for the parts outside the CDR3, the full variable domain is DTGVSQNPRHKITKRGQNVTFRCDPISEHNRLYWYRQTLGQGPEFLTYFQNEAQLEKSRLLSDRFSAERPKGSFSTLEIQRTEQGDSAMYLCASSSLPGSSTSLGVGERYNEQFFGPGTRLTVL.